This TCR beta chain was recorded in a study of preoperative IRX-2 immunotherapy in early breast cancer (dated by TCRdb to between 2018 and 2020). Counted from cysteine to phenylalanine, this CDR3 has 13 amino acids. The retained sequence is limited to the CDR3, 39 bases, with the frame set at the first base. A word on this clone: What antigen it recognizes has not been identified. No much larger clone is present one base from it, and per-base qualities are unavailable.

This specimen's treatment or condition label, interpreted: preoperative locoregional IRX-2 cytokine immunotherapy. The samples were obtained from a phase Ib study that tested preoperative, locoregional IRX-2 cytokine immunotherapy designed to prime immune responses. The donors were early-stage breast cancer patients who were given IRX-2 prior to surgery. Library construction relied on the immunoSEQ multiplex PCR assay. TCRdb carries this immuneACCESS record with in-frame sequences only. Its versions omit some clonotypes, under half of them owing to an unresolved V gene in the studies checked, with the rest unexplained. The sample records under 25,000 clones, around 85% of which are singletons. Clones ranked in the top ten supply over 1% of the sample.

The receptor was derived from a human donor with breast cancer. The specimen comprised lymph node tissue, sampled after IRX-2 immunotherapy. The receptor chain draws on TRBV12-1 and TRBJ1-1. TRBV12-1 is described as a pseudogene. At the DNA level, the sequence is TGTGCCAGCAGCCCCCAGGGAGAGGGTGAAGCTTTCTTT. Its protein reads: CASSPQGEGEAFF.